The rows below give T cell receptor beta chains drawn from one sample of a study of blood T cell repertoires in COVID-19. The table came from immunoSEQ multiplex PCR; TCRdb's copy has only in-frame clones and leaves some out. The sample has some 53,000 clones; roughly nine tenths are singletons. Sequencing used peripheral blood. These TCRs come from a man aged 60 to 69 with active COVID-19. Both conserved end residues are part of each CDR3. D genes are given only for firm matches. Size tells how often a clone was seen (once, few, many) or the class of an expanded clone, and some rows leave it out.

. TRBJ2-3 . TRBV2 TGTGCCAGCATGATGCTAGCGAGCACAGATACGCAGTATTTT CASMMLASTDTQYF
. TRBJ2-3 TRBD2 TRBV7-3 TGTGCCAGCAGCAAAGGACTAGCGGGAATGGCAGATACGCAGTATTTT CASSKGLAGMADTQYF
. TRBJ1-4 . TRBV2 TGTGCCAGCAGTGTAAGACCCGGAGGAAATGAAAAACTGTTTTTT CASSVRPGGNEKLFF
. TRBJ2-5 TRBD2 TRBV6-5 TGTGCCAGCAGAGACAGAGCGGGGGAGACCCAGTACTTC CASRDRAGETQYF
. TRBJ1-2 . TRBV19 TGTGCCAGTAGCCCAGGGGCCGGACCTTCTGTGGGGGACTTC CASSPGAGPSVGDF
. TRBJ2-6 TRBD2 TRBV28 TGTGCCAGCAATGGCGGGGGGCTCGGGGCCAACGTCCTGACTTTC CASNGGGLGANVLTF
. TRBJ2-5 . TRBV5-6 TGTGCCAGCAGCCAGCGAGAGACCCAGTACTTC CASSQRETQYF
. TRBJ2-3 TRBD2 TRBV9 TGTGCCAGCAGCGCACTAGCGGGACCATCAGATACGCAGTATTTT CASSALAGPSDTQYF
. TRBJ2-3 TRBD2 TRBV3-1/TRBV3-2 TGTGCCAGCAGCCGGGCCTTACTAGCGGGGGGTCCAGATACGCAGTATTTT CASSRALLAGGPDTQYF
. TRBJ2-1 . TRBV27 TGTGCCAGCAGCTCAGGGATCCCTCGGTTCTTC CASSSGIPRFF
once TRBJ2-1 . TRBV24-1 TGTGCCACCAGTGAATCGGCGGGGAATGAGCAGTTCTTC CATSESAGNEQFF
. TRBJ2-3 . TRBV7-9 TGTGCCAGCAGTACTATAGGGGAAAAGGTCGATACGCAGTATTTT CASSTIGEKVDTQYF
. TRBJ2-2 TRBD2 TRBV2 TGTGCCACCGGACTAGCGGGAGTTTTGACCGGGGAGCTGTTTTTT CATGLAGVLTGELFF
. TRBJ1-4 TRBD1 TRBV5-1 TGCGCCAGCGGACCGGGACAGGGTGAAGAAAAACTGTTTTTT CASGPGQGEEKLFF
. TRBJ1-5 . TRBV30 TGTGCCTGGAGTCCCGGGGATCGGTATCAGCCCCAGCATTTT CAWSPGDRYQPQHF
. TRBJ2-7 TRBD2 TRBV5-4 TGTGCCAGCAGCTTCGGGGGGGGCGAGCAGTACTTC CASSFGGGEQYF
. TRBJ2-2 . TRBV27 TGTGCCAGCAGAACGGAGCCCGGGGAGCTGTTTTTT CASRTEPGELFF
. TRBJ2-2 TRBD2 TRBV19 TGTGCCAGTAGTACAAGCGGGAGGGCTATCGGGGAGCTGTTTTTT CASSTSGRAIGELFF
once TRBJ1-1 TRBD1 TRBV7-2 TGTGCCAGCAGCCACAGGGGGCCTGAAGCTTTCTTT CASSHRGPEAFF
. TRBJ2-3 TRBD2 TRBV4-2 TGTGCCAGCAGCCAAGGGAATAGCGGGTTCACAGATACGCAGTATTTT CASSQGNSGFTDTQYF
. TRBJ2-7 . TRBV7-2 TGTGCCAGCAGCTTAGGTTTCGCGCGGTTATCATCCTACGAGCAGTACTTC CASSLGFARLSSYEQYF
. TRBJ2-1 TRBD2 TRBV28 TGTGCCACGGTAGCGGGAGTGCGCAATGAGCAGTTCTTC CATVAGVRNEQFF
. TRBJ2-1 . TRBV4-3 TGCGCCAGCAGCCAAGAAAGCGGTCACTACAATGAGCAGTTCTTC CASSQESGHYNEQFF
. TRBJ1-2 TRBD1 TRBV4-3 TGCGCCAGCAGCCAAGTTAGGGACAGAGGCTATGGCTACACCTTC CASSQVRDRGYGYTF
. TRBJ2-3 TRBD2 TRBV28 TGTGCCAGCAGTTTAGTAAGCGGGAGGGCCGGCGATACGCAGTATTTT CASSLVSGRAGDTQYF
. TRBJ1-6 . TRBV11-2 TGTGCCAGTTCTGGAGTACAGGGACCGACCCTCCACTTT CASSGVQGPTLHF
. TRBJ2-3 TRBD2 TRBV19 TGTGCCAGTAGTAAGCTAGCGGGTGACACAGATACGCAGTATTTT CASSKLAGDTDTQYF